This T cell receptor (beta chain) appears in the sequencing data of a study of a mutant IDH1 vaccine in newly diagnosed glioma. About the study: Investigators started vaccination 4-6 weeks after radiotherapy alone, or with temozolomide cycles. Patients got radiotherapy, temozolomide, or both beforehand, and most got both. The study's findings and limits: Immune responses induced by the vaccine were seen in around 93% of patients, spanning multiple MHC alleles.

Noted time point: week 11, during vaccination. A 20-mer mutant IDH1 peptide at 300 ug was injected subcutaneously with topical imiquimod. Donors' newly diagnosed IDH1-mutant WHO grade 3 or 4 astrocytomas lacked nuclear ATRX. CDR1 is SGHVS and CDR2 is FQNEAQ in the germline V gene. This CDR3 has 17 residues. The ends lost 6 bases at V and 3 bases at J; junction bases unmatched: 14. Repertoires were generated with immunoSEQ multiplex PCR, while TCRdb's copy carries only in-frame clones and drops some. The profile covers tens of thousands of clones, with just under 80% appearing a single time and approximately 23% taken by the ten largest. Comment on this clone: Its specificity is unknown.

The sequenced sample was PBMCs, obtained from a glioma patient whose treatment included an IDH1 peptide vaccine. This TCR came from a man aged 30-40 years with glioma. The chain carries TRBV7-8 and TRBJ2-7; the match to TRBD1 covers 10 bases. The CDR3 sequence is CASRPTIRDRGIYEQYF. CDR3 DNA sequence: TGTGCCAGCAGACCTACCATCAGGGACAGGGGCATCTACGAGCAGTACTTC.